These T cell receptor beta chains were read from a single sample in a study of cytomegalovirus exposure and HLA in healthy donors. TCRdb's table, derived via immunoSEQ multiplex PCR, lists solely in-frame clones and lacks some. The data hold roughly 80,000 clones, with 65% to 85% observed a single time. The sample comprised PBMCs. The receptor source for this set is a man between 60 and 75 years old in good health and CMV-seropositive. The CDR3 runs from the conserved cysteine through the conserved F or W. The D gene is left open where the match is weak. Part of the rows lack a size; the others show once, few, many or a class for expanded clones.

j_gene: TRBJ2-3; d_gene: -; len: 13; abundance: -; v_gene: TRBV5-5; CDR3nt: TGTGCCAGCAGCCCGGACATCACAGATACGCAGTATTTT; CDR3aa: CASSPDITDTQYF
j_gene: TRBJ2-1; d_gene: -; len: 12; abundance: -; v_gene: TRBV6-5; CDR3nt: TGTGCCAGCAGTCAGAATTACAATGAGCAGTTCTTC; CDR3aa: CASSQNYNEQFF
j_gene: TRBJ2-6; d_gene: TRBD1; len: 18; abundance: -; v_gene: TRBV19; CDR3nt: TGTGCCAGTAGTATACCGCGACAGGGACCCTCTGGGGCCAACGTCCTGACTTTC; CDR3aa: CASSIPRQGPSGANVLTF
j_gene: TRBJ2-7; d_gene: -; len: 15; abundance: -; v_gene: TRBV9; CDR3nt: TGTGCCAGCAGCAGTTCAGGGTCTTACGGGGGCGAGCAGTACTTC; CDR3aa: CASSSSGSYGGEQYF
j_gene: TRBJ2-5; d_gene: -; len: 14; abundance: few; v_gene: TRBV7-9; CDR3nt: TGTGCCAGCAGCTTAGTCCCCCAGCGGGAGACCCAGTACTTC; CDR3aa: CASSLVPQRETQYF
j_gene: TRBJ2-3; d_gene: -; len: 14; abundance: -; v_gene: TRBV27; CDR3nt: TGTGCCAGCGCCCTGGACACTTACACAGATACGCAGTATTTT; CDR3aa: CASALDTYTDTQYF
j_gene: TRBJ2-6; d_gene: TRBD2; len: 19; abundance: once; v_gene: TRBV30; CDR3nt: TGTGCCTGGACCATTCGGACTAGCGGGGCCCGGGGGGGGGCCAACGTCCTGACTTTC; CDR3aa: CAWTIRTSGARGGANVLTF
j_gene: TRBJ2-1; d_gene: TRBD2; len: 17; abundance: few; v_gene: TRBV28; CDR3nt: TGTGCCAGCAGTCCGATAGGGGAAGCGGGAGGCAGGAATGAGCAGTTCTTC; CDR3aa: CASSPIGEAGGRNEQFF
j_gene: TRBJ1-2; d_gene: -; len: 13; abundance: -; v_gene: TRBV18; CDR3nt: TGTGCCAGCTCACCGGCGACGGGGGGTGGCTACACCTTC; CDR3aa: CASSPATGGGYTF
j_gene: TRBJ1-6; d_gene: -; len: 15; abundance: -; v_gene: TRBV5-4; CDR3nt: TGTGCCAGCAGCTTGGACCCGGGATTTAATTCACCCCTCCACTTT; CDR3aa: CASSLDPGFNSPLHF
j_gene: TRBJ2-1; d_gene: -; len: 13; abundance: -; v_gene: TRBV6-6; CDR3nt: TGTGCCAGCAGTCGCCCAGGGTACGGTGAGCAGTTCTTC; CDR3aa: CASSRPGYGEQFF
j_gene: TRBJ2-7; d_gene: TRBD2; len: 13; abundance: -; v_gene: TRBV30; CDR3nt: TGTGCCTGGAGAGAACTAGCGGGGTACGAGCAGTACTTC; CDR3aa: CAWRELAGYEQYF
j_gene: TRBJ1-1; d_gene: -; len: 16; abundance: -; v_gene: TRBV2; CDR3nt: TGTGCCAGCAGTGAAAGGCAGGGCAACATGAACACTGAAGCTTTCTTT; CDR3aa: CASSERQGNMNTEAFF
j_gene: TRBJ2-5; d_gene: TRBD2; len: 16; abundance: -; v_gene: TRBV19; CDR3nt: TGTGCCAGTAGTACAATTACTAGCGGGAGGGAAGAGACCCAGTACTTC; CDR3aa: CASSTITSGREETQYF
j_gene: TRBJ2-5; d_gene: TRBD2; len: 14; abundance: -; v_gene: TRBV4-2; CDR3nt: TGTGCCAGCAGCCAACCCTCCAAGGGGACTAACCTGTACTTC; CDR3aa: CASSQPSKGTNLYF
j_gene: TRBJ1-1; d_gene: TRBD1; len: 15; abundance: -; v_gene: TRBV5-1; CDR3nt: TGCGCCAGCAGCTTGGGACAGGGGATACGGCGAGGAGCTTTCTTT; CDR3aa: CASSLGQGIRRGAFF
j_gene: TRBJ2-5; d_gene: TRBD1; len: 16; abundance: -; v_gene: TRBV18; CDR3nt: TGTGCCAGCTCACCCCCCCGGACAGGGGGAATGGAGACCCAGTACTTC; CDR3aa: CASSPPRTGGMETQYF
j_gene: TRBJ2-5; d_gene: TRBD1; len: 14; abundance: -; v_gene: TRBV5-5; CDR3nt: TGTGCCAGCAGCTTGAGTGGGACAGGGAAGACCCAGTACTTC; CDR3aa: CASSLSGTGKTQYF
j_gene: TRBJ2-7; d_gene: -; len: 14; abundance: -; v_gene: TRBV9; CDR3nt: TGTGCCAGCAGCGCTACAGCCTTCTCCTACGAGCAGTACTTC; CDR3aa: CASSATAFSYEQYF
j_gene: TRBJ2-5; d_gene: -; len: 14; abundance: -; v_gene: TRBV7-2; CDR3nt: TGTGCCAGCAGCTTAGCAGGGGCCCAAGAGACCCAGTACTTC; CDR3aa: CASSLAGAQETQYF
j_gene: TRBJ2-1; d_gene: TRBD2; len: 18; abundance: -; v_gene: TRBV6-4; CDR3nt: TGTGCCAGCAGAGTGGGGACTAGCGGGACCTACTCCTACAATGAGCAGTTCTTC; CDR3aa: CASRVGTSGTYSYNEQFF
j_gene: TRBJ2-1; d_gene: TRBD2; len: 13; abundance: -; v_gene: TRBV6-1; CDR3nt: TGTGCCAGCATGGATAGCGGGACCAATGAGCAGTTCTTC; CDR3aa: CASMDSGTNEQFF
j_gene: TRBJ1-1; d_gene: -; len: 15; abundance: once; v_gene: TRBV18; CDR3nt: TGTGCCAGCTCACCACTGACAGGCGCGAACACTGAAGCTTTCTTT; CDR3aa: CASSPLTGANTEAFF